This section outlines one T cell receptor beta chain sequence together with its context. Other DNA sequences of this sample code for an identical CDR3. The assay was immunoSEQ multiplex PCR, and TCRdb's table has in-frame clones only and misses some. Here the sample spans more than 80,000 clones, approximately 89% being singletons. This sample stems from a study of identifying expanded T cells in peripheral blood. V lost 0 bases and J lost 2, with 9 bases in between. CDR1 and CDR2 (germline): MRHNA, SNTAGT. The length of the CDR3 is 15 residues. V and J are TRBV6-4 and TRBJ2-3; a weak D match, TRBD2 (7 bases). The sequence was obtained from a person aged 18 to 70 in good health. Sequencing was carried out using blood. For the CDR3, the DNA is TGTGCCAGCAGTGACTCAGGGGGGGCCACAGATACGCAGTATTTT. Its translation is CASSDSGGATDTQYF.